The 13 T cell receptor beta chains below come from one sample, sequenced in a study of blood T cell repertoires in COVID-19. Sequencing used immunoSEQ multiplex PCR; TCRdb keeps in-frame clones, though not all of them. The table has 220,000 or so clones, approximately 90% seen once; the top ten hold about 0.8%. The sequenced sample consisted of peripheral blood. The receptors originated from a man aged 55 to 70 with COVID-19, enrolled during active disease.

The chain recombines TRBV4-2 with TRBJ2-1; possible D gene TRBD2, 5 bases. In germline, CDR1 is LGHNA, CDR2 YNFKEQ. The CDR3 spans 19 residues. V lost 0 bases, J lost 0 bases, and 18 bases lay in between. Here the CDR3 DNA reads TGTGCCAGCAGCCAAGATCTTATGAGGGTTTTGACCTCCTACAATGAGCAGTTCTTC. It yields the protein CASSQDLMRVLTSYNEQFF.

The V gene is TRBV30, the J gene TRBJ1-6; 7 nucleotides match TRBD1. The junction had 14 bases not matched to a gene; V was cut back by 2 bases and J by 7 bases. CDR3 length: 17 amino acids. Per germline, CDR1 GTSNPN and CDR2 SVGIG (reference sequence). In nucleotides, the CDR3 is TGTGCCTGGAGTTTGGCACGGGACAGAGGTTCGAATTCACCCCTCCACTTT. This encodes CAWSLARDRGSNSPLHF.

Here the CDR3 DNA reads TGTGCCAGCAGTCCATCGACGGGTTACTATGGCTACACCTTC. It translates to CASSPSTGYYGYTF. The chain recombines TRBV6-5 with TRBJ1-2, with D hard to call. The V gene's germline CDR1 is MNHEY and CDR2 SVGAGI. V was shortened by 5 bases and J by 3 bases, with 13 bases between the two germline ends. The CDR3 covers 14 residues.

This clone came up a few times. The chain is built from TRBV3-1 (or the pseudogene TRBV3-2) and TRBJ1-2; D is uncertain. CDR3 size: 13 residues. V lost 4 bases and J 2 bases, leaving 8 bases between the germline ends. Germline values: CDR1 LGHDT, CDR2 YNNKEL (reference sequence). CDR3 in amino acids: CASSPHSNYGYTF. CDR3 sequence (DNA): TGTGCCAGCAGCCCCCATTCCAACTATGGCTACACCTTC.

This chain joins TRBV6-5 and TRBJ2-3; D might be TRBD2 (6 bases). This CDR3 region has 13 residues. The germline V gene has CDR1 MNHEY and CDR2 SVGAGI. V dropped 6 bases and J dropped 2 bases, with 9 bases sitting between them. CDR3 sequence: CASRAGTTDTQYF. The CDR3 DNA sequence: TGTGCCAGCAGGGCGGGGACCACAGATACGCAGTATTTT.

V gene TRBV6-5 combines with J gene TRBJ2-1; D is perhaps TRBD2 (6 bases). The germline V and J ends were trimmed by 8 bases and 10 bases, with 18 bases remaining between them. The CDR3 covers 13 residues. Germline assignment: CDR1 MNHEY and CDR2 SVGAGI. The CDR3 DNA reads as TGTGCCAGCTCTTATGAGGGAGGACGAGAGCAGTTCTTC. Encoded protein: CASSYEGGREQFF.

The chain couples TRBV19 to TRBJ1-1; no reliable D call. The V end was cut by 5 bases, the J end by 0 bases, with 13 bases between. The germline V gene encodes CDR1 LNHDA and CDR2 SQIVND (reference sequence). This CDR3 is built from 15 residues. CDR3 DNA sequence: TGTGCCAGTAGTTGGGAGACCCGGCTGAACACTGAAGCTTTCTTT. It translates to CASSWETRLNTEAFF.

V gene TRBV29-1 combines with J gene TRBJ1-1, with 8 bases matching TRBD1. The ends lost 4 bases at V and 5 bases at J; junction bases unmatched: 6. Looked up from germline, CDR1 is SQVTM and CDR2 is ANQGSEA. This CDR3 has 13 residues. The CDR3: CSVGQGIRTEAFF. The CDR3 DNA reads TGCAGCGTTGGACAGGGGATTCGAACTGAAGCTTTCTTT.

The chain combines TRBV5-1 with TRBJ2-1; TRBD2 matches 12 bases. V lost 1 base and J lost 10; bases outside the gene matches: 12. In germline, CDR1 is SGHRS, CDR2 YFSETQ. The CDR3 sequence is 17 residues long. CDR3 residues: CASSLSAGNLAGGEQFF. The CDR3 DNA is TGCGCCAGCAGCTTGAGTGCAGGGAATCTAGCGGGAGGGGAGCAGTTCTTC.

The V call is TRBV28, the J call TRBJ2-4, with D unclear. The germline V gene has CDR1 MDHEN and CDR2 SYDVKM. The CDR3 totals 11 residues. V shed 4 bases and J shed 6 bases, with 4 bases lying between them. In DNA form, the CDR3 reads TGTGCCAGCAGTTCCCGAAACATTCAGTACTTC. Translated: CASSSRNIQYF.

V usage is TRBV11-2 and J usage is TRBJ2-1; D perhaps matches TRBD1 (7 bases). This CDR3 region has 16 residues. With 1 base removed from V and 4 bases from J, the gap between germline ends came to 14 bases. Germline CDR1 is SGHAT and CDR2 is FQNNGV. The CDR3 DNA reads as TGTGCCAGCAGCTTAGGACTAGGGGGCGGGTACAATGAGCAGTTCTTC. This codes for CASSLGLGGGYNEQFF.

The chain combines TRBV4-2 with TRBJ1-2; no firm D call. The V end was cut by 4 bases, the J end by 2 bases, with 14 bases between. The germline CDR1 and CDR2 sequences are LGHNA and YNFKEQ. This CDR3 is built from 15 residues. CDR3 amino acids: CASSPPRRGNYGYTF. CDR3 sequence (DNA): TGTGCCAGCAGCCCCCCCCGGAGAGGGAACTATGGCTACACCTTC.

The CDR3 is CASLQSLNTGELFF. The CDR3 nucleotides are TGTGCCAGCTTACAGAGTTTGAACACCGGGGAGCTGTTTTTT. The chain employs TRBV7-2 and TRBJ2-2; D gene ambiguous. V dropped 8 bases and J dropped 1 base, with 11 bases sitting between them. The V gene's germline CDR1 is SGHTA and CDR2 FQGNSA. The CDR3 loop spans 14 amino acids.